This passage covers 6 T cell receptor beta chains from one sample sequenced in a study of identical twins listed by TCRdb under 2016. Library generation was performed with 5' RACE. The sample was run on an Illumina HiSeq 2000. TCRdb redid the processing of the public reads, applying fastp at Q25 and MiXCR, and retained in-frame beta chains. Identical CDR3 proteins give one entry, which carries the most common genes and DNA. The sample table contains roughly 690,000 distinct CDR3 sequences; only one count was recorded for 5.5% to 6.5% of them. The ten largest clonotypes hold approximately 2% of the sample. The sequenced material came from naive T cells sorted from blood. Taken with the paper, the label for cell subset or site translates to: cells isolated with a human naive T-cell isolation kit. These receptors originate from a man between 18 and 35 years old in good health.

The table lists this clonotype with many counts. The rearrangement links TRBV7-3 to TRBJ2-3; 10 bases map to TRBD2. This CDR3 spans 14 amino acids. From germline, CDR1 is SGHTA and CDR2 FQGTGA. V lost 4 bases and J lost 7; bases outside the gene matches: 5. The CDR3 DNA reads TGTGCCAGCAGCTCTAGCGGGAGTTCGAATACGCAGTATTTT. Translating gives CASSSSGSSNTQYF.

This clonotype showed up many times. This rearrangement joins TRBV29-1 to TRBJ1-1; D gene ambiguous. Germline-derived CDR1 and CDR2 are SQVTM and ANQGSEA. Trimming took off 1 base at V and 1 base at J, with 10 bases between the two ends. The CDR3 loop spans 14 amino acids. The CDR3, as DNA: TGCAGCGTTGAAGCGGGCAGGAGGAACACTGAAGCTTTCTTT. Its translation: CSVEAGRRNTEAFF.

The V call is TRBV19, the J call TRBJ2-2; the match to TRBD2 covers 7 bases. The V segment lost 0 bases and the J segment 7 bases; nucleotides outside the gene matches: 5. The CDR3 sequence is 15 residues long. The germline V gene encodes CDR1 LNHDA and CDR2 SQIVND (reference sequence). The chain's CDR3 is CASSIDRAGNGELFF. The CDR3, as DNA: TGTGCCAGTAGTATAGATCGAGCGGGGAACGGGGAGCTGTTTTTT.

J is TRBJ2-6 and V is TRBV12-3 or TRBV12-4; no reliable D call. Trimming shortened V by 1 base and J by 1 base, and 14 bases separated the two germline ends. This CDR3 is 18 amino acids long. The CDR3 DNA sequence: TGTGCCAGCAGTTTAGGGGTTTCAGAATGGTCTGGGGCCAACGTCCTGACTTTC. This gives the protein CASSLGVSEWSGANVLTF.

To note about this clonotype: Being one base from a much bigger clone, this may be a read error. Since the CDR3 does not end with the conserved phenylalanine or tryptophan, this likely comes from a read error. This chain connects TRBV10-3 to TRBJ2-7, with D possibly being TRBD1 or TRBD2 (5 bases each). V gave up 6 bases and J gave up 1 base, with 13 bases separating them. CDR1 ENHRY and CDR2 SYGVKD come from the germline V gene. The CDR3 sequence is 14 residues long. CDR3 bases: TGTGCCATCAGGGCCCGGGACCGTTCCTACGAGCAGTACTAC. Amino acid sequence: CAIRARDRSYEQYY.

This clonotype was detected only a few times. The chain links TRBV7-8 to TRBJ1-4; 10 nucleotides align to TRBD1. The CDR3 consists of 20 residues. Germline V CDR1 and CDR2: SGHVS, FQNEAQ. Trimming at V came to 8 bases and at J to 3 bases, leaving 21 bases not matched to a gene. CDR3 loop: CASSLPRDRGTFPSNEKLFF. The DNA for the CDR3 is TGTGCCAGCTCCCTCCCCAGGGACAGGGGAACGTTTCCCTCTAATGAAAAACTGTTTTTT.